This TCR beta chain is drawn from a study of blood T cell repertoires in COVID-19 (dated by TCRdb to 2018 to 2020). Study-wide context: Collaborator samples came from the United States, Italy and Spain and covered acute and convalescent phases of COVID-19. The prospective study material was composed of cDNA or gDNA derived from T cells, B-cell-depleted T cells, or PBMCs. Deeply sampled blood TCRbeta repertoires from subjects exposed to, actively infected with, or recovered from COVID-19 were included in the dataset. The repertoires were released in a freely available public database meant as a resource for research on the immune response to SARS-CoV-2. The samples were drawn from the first 160 participants of the ongoing ImmuneRACE study and from about 1,200 subjects provided by 6 global collaborators. Nearly every sample came with metadata listing a de-identified subject ID, COVID-19 status, age in years and sex. Where HLA class I and class II types were available, the types were taken from metadata supplied by the sample provider, not from assay-based typing.

Details on this clone: Its specific antigen is unknown. Per-base quality was not reported, and no clone a single base away is much larger than it.

The collaborating institutions used their own protocols to collect whole blood in K2EDTA tubes. For TCRbeta analysis, collaborators shipped samples as frozen whole blood, isolated PBMCs, or DNA extracted from either of those sample types. The immunoSEQ Assay, a bias-controlled multiplex PCR, was used to amplify TCRbeta CDR3 regions from genomic DNA. The authors' analysis ran thus. Within the assay, amplification of reference gene primers was used to estimate how many nucleated cells each sample contained. To quantify the absolute abundance of each unique TCRbeta CDR3 rearrangement, sequence reads were collapsed and filtered. For each sample, productive Simpson clonality was calculated by taking the square root of Simpson's diversity index across productive rearrangements. TCRdb limited this immuneACCESS table to in-frame rearrangements with V and J called. A share of clones is missing; checked studies link under half to unresolved V genes, and the rest is unexplained. Clonal size and the V and J genes are those of that table, whereas D and trimming came from the DNA. The sample profile shows 15,000 to 20,000 clones; roughly nine tenths of them were found once. The top ten clonotypes cover approximately 7% of the sample.

What the study reported, not specific to this receptor: The amount of clinical and demographic metadata varied by source and participant and was provided uncurated.

Sequencing input: peripheral blood. The receptor's source is a human donor in a cohort sampled during active COVID-19.

The CDR3 protein sequence reads: CAWAVEANYGYTF. The base sequence is TGTGCCTGGGCCGTTGAGGCTAACTATGGCTACACCTTC. The V gene is TRBV30 and the J gene is TRBJ1-2; the D segment cannot be called with confidence. From cysteine to phenylalanine, the CDR3 is 13 amino acids long. Only CDR3 DNA remains: 39 bases, in frame from the first base. Trimming takes 5 bases from V and 0 bases from J, and the germline ends sit 10 bases apart. Sequences GTSNPN (CDR1) and SVGIG (CDR2) are obtained from the germline V gene (reference sequence).